Shown below are 12 T cell receptor beta chains from a single sample sequenced in a study of blood T cell repertoires in COVID-19. TCRdb keeps only in-frame clones here, not all; method: immunoSEQ multiplex PCR. The sample has fewer than 250,000 clones, approximately 83% seen once. The sequencing input was PBMCs or T cells enriched from blood (not recorded which). These receptors originate from a woman in her thirties or forties who had been exposed to COVID-19.

J is TRBJ1-2 and V is TRBV29-1; the D gene is possibly TRBD1 (5 bases). The CDR3 loop spans 16 amino acids. V lost 2 bases, J lost 0 bases, and 16 bases lay in between. The germline V gene has CDR1 SQVTM and CDR2 ANQGSEA. In DNA form, the CDR3 reads TGCAGCGTTGAAACACCGGGGCGGGGTTCTAACTATGGCTACACCTTC. It translates to CSVETPGRGSNYGYTF.

With respect to this clone: This specimen includes other DNA sequences encoding the same CDR3. This chain joins TRBV11-2 and TRBJ1-1; D remains ambiguous. Trimming pared 1 base from V and 7 bases from J, leaving 10 bases between. Germline lookup yields CDR1 SGHAT and CDR2 FQNNGV. This CDR3 has 13 residues. This CDR3 is CASSLVEGNEAFF. The CDR3 coding sequence is TGTGCCAGCAGCTTAGTTGAGGGAAATGAAGCTTTCTTT.

In this sample, this clone turned up many times. The sample carries other DNA sequences with the same CDR3. The chain recombines TRBV19 with TRBJ1-1, with D unresolved. The V end lost 5 bases, the J end lost 0 bases, and 7 bases lay between the germline ends. Germline loops: CDR1 LNHDA, CDR2 SQIVND (reference sequence). The CDR3 contains 13 residues. The CDR3 region has the DNA TGTGCCAGTAGTGCGTTCATGAACACTGAAGCTTTCTTT. Encoded protein: CASSAFMNTEAFF.

This chain uses TRBV19 with TRBJ2-5; 9 bases map to TRBD2. Looked up from germline, CDR1 is LNHDA and CDR2 is SQIVND (reference sequence). Trimming at V came to 4 bases and at J to 2 bases, leaving 8 bases not matched to a gene. This CDR3 is 16 amino acids long. CDR3 nucleotide sequence: TGTGCCAGTAGTAGCGGGGGGGCCCCTTTGCAAGAGACCCAGTACTTC. It translates to CASSSGGAPLQETQYF.

This clone was detected once. The chain combines TRBV5-6 with TRBJ1-4; a weak D match, TRBD1 (5 bases). Trimming pared 2 bases from V and 7 bases from J, leaving 12 bases between. The CDR3 totals 14 residues. Looked up from germline, CDR1 is SGHDT and CDR2 is YYEEEE. The CDR3 spells CASSFPRVTEKLFF. The DNA for the CDR3 is TGTGCCAGCAGCTTTCCCAGGGTGACTGAAAAACTGTTTTTT. Combining the CDR3 with reference TRBV5-6 and TRBJ1-4 gives the whole variable domain DAGVTQSPTHLIKTRGQQVTLRCSPKSGHDTVSWYQQALGQGPQFIFQYYEEEERQRGNFPDRFSGHQFPNYSSELNVNALLLGDSALYLCASSFPRVTEKLFFGSGTQLSVL.

This clone showed up many times. The CDR3 reads CASSLDSELNTEAFF. CDR3 coding DNA: TGCGCCAGCAGCTTGGACAGTGAGTTGAACACTGAAGCTTTCTTT. This chain joins TRBV5-1 and TRBJ1-1; D gene ambiguous. CDR1 is SGHRS, CDR2 YFSETQ, per germline. There are 15 residues in the CDR3. Trimming cost V 0 bases and J 0 bases, with 9 bases left between them.

The count of this clone is one. The chain uses TRBV27 and TRBJ1-5; D is ambiguous. The ends were cut back, 5 bases at V and 2 bases at J, with 7 bases in the middle. The CDR3 loop spans 13 amino acids. CDR1 MNHEY and CDR2 SMNVEV come from the germline V gene (reference sequence). CDR3: CASSNLGNQPQHF. Written as DNA, the CDR3 is TGTGCCAGCAGTAATTTAGGCAATCAGCCCCAGCATTTT.

In this sample, this clone turned up once. This sequence joins TRBV7-2 and TRBJ2-4, with TRBD1 matching 7 bases. V shed 1 base and J 9 bases; nucleotides not matched to a gene: 0. Germline CDR1 is SGHTA and CDR2 is FQGNSA. This CDR3 is 12 amino acids long. The CDR3 region is CASSLDRGIQYF. The CDR3 region has the DNA TGTGCCAGCAGCTTAGACAGGGGCATTCAGTACTTC.

This clone came up once. V usage is TRBV21-1 and J usage is TRBJ2-1; TRBD2, the table's D call, was not compared with the DNA. TRBV21-1 is marked as a pseudogene. The CDR3 is made up of 14 amino acids. CDR3 loop: CASSMAGGREEQFF. The CDR3 DNA sequence: TGTGCCAGCAGCATGGCGGGGGGGCGAGAAGAGCAGTTCTTC.

A single count supports this clone. The chain links TRBV12-3 or TRBV12-4 to TRBJ1-5; tentative D call: TRBD1 (5 bases). CDR3 length: 13 amino acids. V was cut by 6 bases and J by 8 bases, with 14 bases left in between. CDR3 loop: CASSRGGREPQHF. CDR3 DNA sequence: TGTGCCAGCAGCCGGGGGGGGAGAGAGCCCCAGCATTTT.

The chain recombines TRBV3-1 (or the pseudogene TRBV3-2) with TRBJ2-1, with 7 bases fitting TRBD2. CDR3 length equals 15 residues. V was clipped by 4 bases and J by 2 bases; unmatched bases: 5. The germline CDR1 and CDR2 sequences are LGHDT and YNNKEL (reference sequence). The DNA of the CDR3 is TGTGCCAGCAGCCGGGGAGGGGTTACCTACAATGAGCAGTTCTTC. It codes for CASSRGGVTYNEQFF.

The CDR3 DNA sequence: TGTGCCAGCAGTGGGCGGGACAGGGGCCCTATTTTTGGTGGCTACACCTTC. It translates to CASSGRDRGPIFGGYTF. The chain has TRBV2 and TRBJ1-2; TRBD1 aligns across 10 bases. The J segment lost 7 bases and the V segment lost 4 bases, leaving 15 bases of the junction unmatched. CDR3 length: 17 residues. Germline V gene sequence: CDR1 SNHLY, CDR2 FYNNEI.